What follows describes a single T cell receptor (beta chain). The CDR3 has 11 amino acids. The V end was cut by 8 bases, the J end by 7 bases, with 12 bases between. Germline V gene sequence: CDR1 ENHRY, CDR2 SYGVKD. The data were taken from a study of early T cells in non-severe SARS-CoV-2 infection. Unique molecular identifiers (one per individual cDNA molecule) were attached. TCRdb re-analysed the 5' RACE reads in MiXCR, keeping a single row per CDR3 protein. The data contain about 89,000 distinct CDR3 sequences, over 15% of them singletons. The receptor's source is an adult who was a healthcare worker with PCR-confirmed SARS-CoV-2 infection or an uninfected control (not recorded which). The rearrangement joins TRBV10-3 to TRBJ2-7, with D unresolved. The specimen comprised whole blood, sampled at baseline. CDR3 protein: CAISVSGEQYF. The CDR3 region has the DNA TGTGCCATCTCCGTATCGGGTGAGCAGTACTTC.